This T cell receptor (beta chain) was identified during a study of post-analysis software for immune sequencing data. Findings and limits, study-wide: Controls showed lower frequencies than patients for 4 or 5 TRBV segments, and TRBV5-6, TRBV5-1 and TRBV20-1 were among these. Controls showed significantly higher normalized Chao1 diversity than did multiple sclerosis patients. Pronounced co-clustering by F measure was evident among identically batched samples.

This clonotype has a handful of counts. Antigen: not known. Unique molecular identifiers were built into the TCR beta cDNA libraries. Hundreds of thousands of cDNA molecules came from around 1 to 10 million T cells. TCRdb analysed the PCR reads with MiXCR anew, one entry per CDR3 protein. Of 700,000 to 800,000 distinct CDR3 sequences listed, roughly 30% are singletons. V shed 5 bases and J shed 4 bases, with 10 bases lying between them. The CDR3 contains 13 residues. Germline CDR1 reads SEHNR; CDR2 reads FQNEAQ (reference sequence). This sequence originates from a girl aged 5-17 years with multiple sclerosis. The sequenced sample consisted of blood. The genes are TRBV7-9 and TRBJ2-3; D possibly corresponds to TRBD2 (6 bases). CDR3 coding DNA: TGTGCCAGCAGCCGGGGGTATGCAGATACGCAGTATTTT. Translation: CASSRGYADTQYF.